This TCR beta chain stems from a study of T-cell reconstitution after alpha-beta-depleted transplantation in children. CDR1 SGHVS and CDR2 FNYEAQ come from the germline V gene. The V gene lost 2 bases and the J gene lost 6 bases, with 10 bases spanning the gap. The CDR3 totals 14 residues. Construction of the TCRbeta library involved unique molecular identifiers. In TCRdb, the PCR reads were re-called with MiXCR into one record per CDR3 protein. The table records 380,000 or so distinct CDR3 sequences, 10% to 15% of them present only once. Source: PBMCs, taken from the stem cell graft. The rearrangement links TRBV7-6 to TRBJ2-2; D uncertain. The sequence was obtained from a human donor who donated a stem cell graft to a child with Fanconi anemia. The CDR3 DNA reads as TGTGCCAGCAGCTTATATATAGATTCCGGGGAGCTGTTTTTT. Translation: CASSLYIDSGELFF. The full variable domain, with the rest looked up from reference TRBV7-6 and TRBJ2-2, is GAGVSQSPRYKVTKRGQDVALRCDPISGHVSLYWYRQALGQGPEFLTYFNYEAQQDKSGLPNDRFSAERPEGSISTLTIQRTEQRDSAMYRCASSLYIDSGELFFGEGSRLTVL.